The 13 T cell receptor beta chains below all came from one sample that was sequenced in a study of sequential checkpoint blockade in melanoma. Sequencing used immunoSEQ multiplex PCR; TCRdb keeps in-frame clones, though not all of them. This table has about 24,000 clones, almost 85% appearing once. Treatment defined: randomized to nivolumab then ipilimumab (arm A) or the reverse (arm B). The material sequenced was CD8+ T cells sorted from blood (inferred from file names), taken from a patient given nivolumab and ipilimumab in sequence. These receptors originate from a human donor with melanoma.

The V call is TRBV4-3, the J call TRBJ2-1; no clear D. The ends were cut back, 0 bases at V and 7 bases at J, with 7 bases in the middle. CDR3 length equals 13 residues. Germline CDR1 reads LGHNA; CDR2 reads YSLEER. This CDR3 is CASSQDYGNEQFF. The CDR3 nucleotides read TGCGCCAGCAGCCAAGATTACGGGAATGAGCAGTTCTTC.

This clone was observed a single time. The rearrangement joins TRBV28 to TRBJ1-5, with D tentatively TRBD1 (5 bases). From germline, CDR1 is MDHEN and CDR2 SYDVKM. Deletions cut 6 bases from V and 0 bases from J, with 9 bases between. The CDR3 length is 14 residues. CDR3 protein: CASRGGVSNQPQHF. The CDR3 DNA reads as TGTGCCAGCAGAGGAGGGGTTAGCAATCAGCCCCAGCATTTT.

This chain connects TRBV12-5 to TRBJ2-3, with 13 bases aligning to TRBD2. Germline lookup yields CDR1 LGHNT and CDR2 FRNRAP. The CDR3 runs 16 residues. After removal of 5 bases from V and 2 bases from J, the junction contained 4 bases not matched to a gene. The CDR3: CASGRGLAGSTDTQYF. The CDR3 DNA sequence: TGTGCTAGTGGTCGGGGACTAGCGGGGTCCACAGATACGCAGTATTTT.

The V gene is TRBV27, the J gene TRBJ1-1; D remains unclear. V lost 2 bases and J 8 bases, leaving 15 bases between the germline ends. Germline CDR1 MNHEY, CDR2 SMNVEV (reference sequence). The CDR3 is 14 amino acids. The CDR3 loop is CASSLRGPWSEAFF. CDR3 nucleotides: TGTGCCAGCAGTTTACGAGGCCCCTGGTCGGAAGCTTTCTTT.

The rearrangement uses TRBV6-4 and TRBJ2-3, with TRBD1 as a possible D gene (6 bases). Germline CDR1 reads MRHNA; CDR2 reads SNTAGT. This CDR3 contains 14 residues. The V gene lost 3 bases and the J gene lost 3 bases, with 10 bases spanning the gap. The CDR3: CASSEQGQTDTQYF. In DNA, the CDR3 is TGTGCCAGCAGTGAACAGGGCCAAACAGATACGCAGTATTTT.

The gene calls are TRBV7-2 and TRBJ1-2; weak D call: TRBD1 (5 bases). Trimming removed 2 bases at V and 7 bases at J, with 14 bases between. This CDR3 contains 14 residues. Germline V lookup: CDR1 SGHTA, CDR2 FQGNSA. The CDR3 loop is CASSLWGGVGGYTF. The CDR3 region has the DNA TGTGCCAGCAGCTTATGGGGGGGAGTGGGTGGCTACACCTTC.

The chain links TRBV28 to TRBJ2-3; 8 positions match TRBD2. Trimming cost V 6 bases and J 9 bases; bases outside gene matches: 8. This CDR3 comprises 13 residues. The germline CDR1 and CDR2 sequences are MDHEN and SYDVKM. The CDR3 loop is CASSSLTSGTQYF. Here the CDR3 DNA reads TGTGCCAGCAGCTCCCTTACTAGCGGCACGCAGTATTTT.

This clone was detected only a few times. The J gene is TRBJ2-7, the V gene TRBV27; TRBD2 agrees at 10 bases. CDR1 is MNHEY and CDR2 is SMNVEV in the germline V gene (reference sequence). The CDR3 is made up of 15 amino acids. Trimming took 6 bases from V and 2 from J; bases not matched to a gene: 7. CDR3 residues: CASRLGLADPYEQYF. Here the CDR3 DNA reads TGTGCCAGCAGACTCGGACTAGCGGACCCCTACGAGCAGTACTTC.

The chain combines TRBV2 with TRBJ2-7; unclear D gene. The CDR3 has 12 residues. Trimming took off 6 bases at V and 3 bases at J, with 9 bases between the two ends. The V gene's germline CDR1 is SNHLY and CDR2 FYNNEI. CDR3 DNA sequence: TGTGCCAGCAGCCCCCTTAGCTACGAGCAGTACTTC. Amino acids: CASSPLSYEQYF.

The V call is TRBV18, the J call TRBJ2-5; 10 positions match TRBD2. This CDR3 comprises 16 residues. V trimming: 6 bases; J trimming: 2 bases; junction bases outside the gene matches: 9. The V gene's germline CDR1 is KGHSH and CDR2 LQKENI. As DNA, the CDR3 is TGTGCCAGCTCCCCGACTAGCGGGCCTCGACAAGAGACCCAGTACTTC. Translated, it gives CASSPTSGPRQETQYF.

The chain combines TRBV7-2 with TRBJ2-7, with TRBD1 matching over 9 bases. The V and J ends lost 3 bases and 3 bases, in that order; junction bases with no gene match: 3. The CDR3 loop spans 14 amino acids. Germline V gene sequence: CDR1 SGHTA, CDR2 FQGNSA. The CDR3 loop reads CASSFGQGNYEQYF. Written as DNA, the CDR3 is TGTGCCAGCAGCTTCGGACAGGGGAACTACGAGCAGTACTTC.

This clone was detected a few times. The chain is built from TRBV11-2 and TRBJ1-1, with TRBD1 identical over 7 bases. V dropped 0 bases and J dropped 1; count of bases not matched to a gene: 2. This CDR3 spans 15 amino acids. Germline V gene lookup returns CDR1 SGHAT and CDR2 FQNNGV. The CDR3 here is CASSLDAGGNTEAFF. CDR3 bases: TGTGCCAGCAGCTTAGATGCAGGGGGGAACACTGAAGCTTTCTTT.

The J gene is TRBJ1-2, the V gene TRBV7-2, with 8 bases aligning to TRBD1. CDR3 length: 15 amino acids. V lost 3 bases and J lost 4; bases outside the gene matches: 7. The germline gives CDR1 SGHTA, CDR2 FQGNSA. The CDR3 loop is CASSLNQGAVYGYTF. The CDR3 DNA is TGTGCCAGCAGCTTGAACCAGGGGGCGGTCTATGGCTACACCTTC.